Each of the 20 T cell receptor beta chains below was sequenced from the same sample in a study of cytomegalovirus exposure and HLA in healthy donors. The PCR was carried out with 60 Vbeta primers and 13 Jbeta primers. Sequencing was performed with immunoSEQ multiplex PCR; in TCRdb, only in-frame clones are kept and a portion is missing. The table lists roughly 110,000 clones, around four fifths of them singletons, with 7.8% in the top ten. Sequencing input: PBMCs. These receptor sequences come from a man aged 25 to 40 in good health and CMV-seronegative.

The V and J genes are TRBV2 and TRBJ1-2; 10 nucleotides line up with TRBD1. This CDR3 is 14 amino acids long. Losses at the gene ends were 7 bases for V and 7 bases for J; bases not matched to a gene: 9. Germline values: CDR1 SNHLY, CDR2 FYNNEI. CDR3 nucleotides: TGTGCCAGCAATCCGGGACAGGGGATTAGTGGCTACACCTTC. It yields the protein CASNPGQGISGYTF.

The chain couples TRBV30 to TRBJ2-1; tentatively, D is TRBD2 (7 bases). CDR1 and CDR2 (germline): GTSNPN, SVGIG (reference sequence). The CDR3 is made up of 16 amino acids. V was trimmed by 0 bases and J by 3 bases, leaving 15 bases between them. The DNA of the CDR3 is TGTGCCTGGAGTGTACGGGGGCGGGAGATCTACAATGAGCAGTTCTTC. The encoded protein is CAWSVRGREIYNEQFF.

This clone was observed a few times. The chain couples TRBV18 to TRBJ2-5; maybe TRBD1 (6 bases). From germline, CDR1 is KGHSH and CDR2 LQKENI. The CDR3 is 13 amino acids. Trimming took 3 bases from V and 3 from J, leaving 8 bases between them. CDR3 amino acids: CASSPPGEETQYF. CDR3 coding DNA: TGTGCCAGCTCACCCCCAGGGGAAGAGACCCAGTACTTC. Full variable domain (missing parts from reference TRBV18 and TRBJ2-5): NAGVMQNPRHLVRRRGQEARLRCSPMKGHSHVYWYRQLPEEGLKFMVYLQKENIIDESGMPKERFSAEFPKEGPSILRIQQVVRGDSAAYFCASSPPGEETQYFGPGTRLLVL.

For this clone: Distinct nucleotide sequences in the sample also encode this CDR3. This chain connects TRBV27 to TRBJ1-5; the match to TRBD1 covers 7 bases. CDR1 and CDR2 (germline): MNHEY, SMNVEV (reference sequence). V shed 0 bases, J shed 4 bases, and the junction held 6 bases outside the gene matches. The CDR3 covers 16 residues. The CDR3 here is CASSLSGTERNQPQHF. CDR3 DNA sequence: TGTGCCAGCAGTTTATCTGGGACAGAGAGGAATCAGCCCCAGCATTTT.

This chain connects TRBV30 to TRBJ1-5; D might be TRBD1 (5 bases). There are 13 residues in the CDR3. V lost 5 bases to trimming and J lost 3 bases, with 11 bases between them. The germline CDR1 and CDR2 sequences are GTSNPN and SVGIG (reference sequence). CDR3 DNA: TGTGCCTGGTCGTCAGGGCCCAATCAGCCCCAGCATTTT. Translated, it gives CAWSSGPNQPQHF.

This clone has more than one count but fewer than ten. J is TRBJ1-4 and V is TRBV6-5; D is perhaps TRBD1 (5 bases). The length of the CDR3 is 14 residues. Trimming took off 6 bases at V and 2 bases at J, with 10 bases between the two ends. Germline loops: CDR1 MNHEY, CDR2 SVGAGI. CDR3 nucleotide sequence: TGTGCCAGCAGGCCGGACACGACTAATGAAAAACTGTTTTTT. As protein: CASRPDTTNEKLFF.

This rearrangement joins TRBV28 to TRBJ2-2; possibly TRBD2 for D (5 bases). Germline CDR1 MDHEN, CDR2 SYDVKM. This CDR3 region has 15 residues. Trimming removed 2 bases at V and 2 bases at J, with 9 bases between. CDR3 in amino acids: CASSLGLANTGELFF. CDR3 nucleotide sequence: TGTGCCAGCAGTTTAGGGCTAGCCAACACCGGGGAGCTGTTTTTT.

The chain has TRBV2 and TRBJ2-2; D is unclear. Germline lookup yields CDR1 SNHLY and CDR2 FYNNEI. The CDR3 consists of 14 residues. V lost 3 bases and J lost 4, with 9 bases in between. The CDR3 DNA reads TGTGCCAGCAGTGACAGGATAGTCACCGGGGAGCTGTTTTTT. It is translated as CASSDRIVTGELFF.

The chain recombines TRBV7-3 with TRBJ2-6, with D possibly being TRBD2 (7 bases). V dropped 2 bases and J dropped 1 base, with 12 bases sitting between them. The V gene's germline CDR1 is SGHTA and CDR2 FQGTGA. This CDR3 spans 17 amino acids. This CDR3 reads CASSLFGGRSGANVLTF. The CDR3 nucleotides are TGTGCCAGCAGCTTATTCGGGGGGCGGTCTGGGGCCAACGTCCTGACTTTC.

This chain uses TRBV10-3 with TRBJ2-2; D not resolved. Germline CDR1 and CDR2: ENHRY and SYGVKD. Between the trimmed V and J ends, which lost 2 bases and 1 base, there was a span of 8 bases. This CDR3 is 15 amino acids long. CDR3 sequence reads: CAISEGLENTGELFF. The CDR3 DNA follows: TGTGCCATCAGTGAGGGTCTAGAGAACACCGGGGAGCTGTTTTTT.

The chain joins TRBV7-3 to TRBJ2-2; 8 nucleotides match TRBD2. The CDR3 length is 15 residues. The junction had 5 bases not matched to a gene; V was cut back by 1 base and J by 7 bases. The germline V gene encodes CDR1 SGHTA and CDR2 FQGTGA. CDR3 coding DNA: TGTGCCAGCAGCTTAAGCGGGGGGCAAGGCGGGGAGCTGTTTTTT. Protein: CASSLSGGQGGELFF.

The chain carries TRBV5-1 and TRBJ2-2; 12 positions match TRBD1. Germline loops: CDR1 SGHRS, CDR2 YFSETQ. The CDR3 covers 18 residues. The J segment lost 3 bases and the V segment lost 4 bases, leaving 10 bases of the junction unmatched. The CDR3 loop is CASSIRDRGRAHTGELFF. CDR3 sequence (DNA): TGCGCCAGCAGCATCCGGGACAGGGGGCGGGCCCACACCGGGGAGCTGTTTTTT.

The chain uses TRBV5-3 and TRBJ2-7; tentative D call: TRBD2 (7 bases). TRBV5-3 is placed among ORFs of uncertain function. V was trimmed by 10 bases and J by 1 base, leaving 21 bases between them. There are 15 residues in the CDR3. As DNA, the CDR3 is TGTGCCTATCGGGGGGCGGGGTTAGAATCCTACGAGCAGTACTTC. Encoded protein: CAYRGAGLESYEQYF.

In nucleotides, the CDR3 is TGTGCCAGCTCACCCTCTAGAGGGGGCACTGAAGCTTTCTTT. Translating gives CASSPSRGGTEAFF. The chain joins TRBV18 to TRBJ1-1, with TRBD1 as a possible D gene (6 bases). CDR3 length: 14 residues. CDR1 and CDR2 from the germline V gene are KGHSH and LQKENI. V was clipped by 3 bases and J by 4 bases, with 12 bases between them.

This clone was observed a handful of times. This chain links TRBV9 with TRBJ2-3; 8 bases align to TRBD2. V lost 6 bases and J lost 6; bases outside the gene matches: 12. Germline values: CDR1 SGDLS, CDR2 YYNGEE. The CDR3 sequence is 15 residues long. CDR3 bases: TGTGCCAGCACCGCCCAAGCGGGGGCCGGGGATACGCAGTATTTT. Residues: CASTAQAGAGDTQYF. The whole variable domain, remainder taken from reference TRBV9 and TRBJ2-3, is DSGVTQTPKHLITATGQRVTLRCSPRSGDLSVYWYQQSLDQGLQFLIQYYNGEERAKGNILERFSAQQFPDLHSELNLSSLELGDSALYFCASTAQAGAGDTQYFGPGTRLTVL.

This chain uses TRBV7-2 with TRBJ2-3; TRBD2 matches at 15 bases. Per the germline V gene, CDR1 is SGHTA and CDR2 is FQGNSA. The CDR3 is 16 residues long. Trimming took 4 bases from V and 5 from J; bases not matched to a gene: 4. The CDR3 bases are TGTGCCAGCAGCTCCCGGACTAGCGGGAGGGTAGATACGCAGTATTTT. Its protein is CASSSRTSGRVDTQYF. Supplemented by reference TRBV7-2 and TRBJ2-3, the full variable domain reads GAGVSQSPSNKVTEKGKDVELRCDPISGHTALYWYRQSLGQGLEFLIYFQGNSAPDKSGLPSDRFSAERTGGSVSTLTIQRTQQEDSAVYLCASSSRTSGRVDTQYFGPGTRLTVL.

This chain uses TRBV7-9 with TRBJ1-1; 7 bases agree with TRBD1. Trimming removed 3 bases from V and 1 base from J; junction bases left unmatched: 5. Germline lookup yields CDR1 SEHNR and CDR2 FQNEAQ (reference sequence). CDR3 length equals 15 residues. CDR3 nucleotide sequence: TGTGCCAGCAGCTTGAGGACAGGAGCGAACACTGAAGCTTTCTTT. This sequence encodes CASSLRTGANTEAFF. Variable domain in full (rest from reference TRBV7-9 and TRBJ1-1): DTGVSQNPRHKITKRGQNVTFRCDPISEHNRLYWYRQTLGQGPEFLTYFQNEAQLEKSRLLSDRFSAERPKGSFSTLEIQRTEQGDSAMYLCASSLRTGANTEAFFGQGTRLTVV.

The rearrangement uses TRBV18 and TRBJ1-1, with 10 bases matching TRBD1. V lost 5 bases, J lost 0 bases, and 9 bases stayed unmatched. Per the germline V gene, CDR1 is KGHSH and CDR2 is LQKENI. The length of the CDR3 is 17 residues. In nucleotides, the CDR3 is TGTGCCAGCTCAACAGGGACCGGGACAGGGGTGAACACTGAAGCTTTCTTT. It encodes CASSTGTGTGVNTEAFF.

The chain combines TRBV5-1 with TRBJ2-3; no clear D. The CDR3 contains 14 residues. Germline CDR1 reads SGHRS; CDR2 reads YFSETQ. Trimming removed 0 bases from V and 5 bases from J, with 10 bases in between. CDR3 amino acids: CASSLGARGDTQYF. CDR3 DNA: TGCGCCAGCAGCTTGGGGGCGCGTGGAGATACGCAGTATTTT.

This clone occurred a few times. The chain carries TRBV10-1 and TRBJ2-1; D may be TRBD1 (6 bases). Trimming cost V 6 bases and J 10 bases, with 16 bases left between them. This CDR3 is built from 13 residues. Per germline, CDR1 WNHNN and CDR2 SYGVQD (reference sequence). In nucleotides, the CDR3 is TGCGCCAGCAGCGACTTCGGACAGACAGAGCAGTTCTTC. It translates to CASSDFGQTEQFF.